What follows describes a single TCR beta chain. Its antigen is still unknown. Around 450 ng RNA was reverse transcribed with alpha and beta constant-region primers. Separate chain-specific third strand synthesis with multiplexing indices produced the alpha and beta libraries. TCRdb ran MiXCR on the 5' RACE reads and lists one entry per CDR3 protein. The table lists some 19,000 distinct CDR3 sequences, 7.5% to 9% of them singletons. This entry is derived from a study of HIV-infected patients and healthy controls. Study outcomes and limitations: Compared with controls, mean Gini indices were significantly raised in HIV-infected repertoires, possibly indicating oligoclonality. No HLA typing of donors was done in this study.

No cell fractionation was done, so the repertoire covers all unsorted peripheral blood T cells. In germline, CDR1 is MNHNY, CDR2 SVGAGI (reference sequence). The CDR3 length is 14 residues. The V and J ends lost 5 bases and 1 base respectively, with 11 bases between them. The chain has TRBV6-6 and TRBJ1-1; no reliable D call. The sequencing input was blood. The sequence was obtained from an adult in good health. CDR3 sequence reads: CASSITLGNTEAFF. CDR3 DNA sequence: TGTGCCAGCAGTATCACATTAGGGAACACTGAAGCTTTCTTT.